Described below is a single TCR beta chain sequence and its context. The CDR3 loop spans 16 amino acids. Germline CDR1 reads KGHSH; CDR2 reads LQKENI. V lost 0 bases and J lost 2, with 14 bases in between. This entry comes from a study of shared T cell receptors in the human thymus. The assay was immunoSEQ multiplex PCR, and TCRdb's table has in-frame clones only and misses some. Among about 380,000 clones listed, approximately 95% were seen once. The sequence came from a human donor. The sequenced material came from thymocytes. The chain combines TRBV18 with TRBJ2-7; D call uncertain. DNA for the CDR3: TGTGCCAGCTCACCACCGAGAACCAACCCACCCTACGAGCAGTACTTC. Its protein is CASSPPRTNPPYEQYF.